This T cell receptor beta chain was captured by sequencing in a study of CD8 T cells in Susac syndrome (dated by TCRdb to between 2019 and 2020). In the study overall: Repertoire sequencing was used to test whether CD8+ T cell activation and differentiation in Susac syndrome was antigen driven.

Peripheral blood CD8+ and CD4+ T cells from healthy donors, Susac syndrome patients and multiple sclerosis patients were profiled using high-throughput TCR beta sequencing. Treatment-naive patients with stable or active relapsing-remitting disease fulfilling revised McDonald criteria were used as multiple sclerosis controls. Bulk CD8+ and CD4+ T cells were purified by magnetic negative isolation, while CD8+ TEMRA cells were enriched using FACS. Blood was drawn into EDTA tubes, processed within 24 hours, and PBMCs were isolated by density gradient centrifugation. PBMCs intended for TCR sequencing were cryopreserved in liquid nitrogen and thawed later in a water bath at 37 degrees C. A purity of at least 90% was achieved for sorted or isolated CD4+, CD8+ and CD8+ TEMRA cells. As to this clonotype: The clone's antigen remains unknown. No per-base quality is available; no much larger clone lies one base away.

RNA was extracted using the RNeasy kit, and roughly 0.5 to 1 microgram was reverse transcribed with random hexamers. The immunoSEQ multiplex PCR assay, which covers 54 Vbeta and 13 Jbeta segments, was used to amplify TCR beta CDR3 regions. To correct PCR amplification bias, a synthetic template baseline was used for both primer optimization and computational correction. The study's own analysis went as follows. Reads were annotated to V, D and J genes according to IMGT and were analyzed with immunoSEQ Analyzer, with only productive sequences retained. Clonality was computed as one minus Shannon entropy normalized by log2 of the number of productive unique sequences. Public and private clones were assessed among the 100 most prevalent clones of each patient and control. Susac-specific clones were defined as absent from healthy and MS cohorts, 850 to 1,300 published viral clones and other ImmuneACCESS disease sequences. TCRdb reprocessing: public reads trimmed at Q25 with fastp, clones called with MiXCR, in-frame beta chains kept. Records with the same CDR3 protein are collapsed into one entry carrying the most frequent genes and DNA. TCRdb's processing, not the authors', yielded these V and J calls. The sample table shows 190,000 or so distinct CDR3 sequences, and about 95% are seen once. The ten largest account for approximately 0.08% of the sample.

The germline V gene (reference sequence) sets CDR1 to LGHDT and CDR2 to YNNKEL. The CDR3, from cysteine to phenylalanine, totals 14 residues. Only the CDR3 portion is preserved as DNA: 42 bases, with reading frame beginning at the first base. The junction shows trimming of 0 bases on V and 1 base on J, plus 6 bases between the germline ends. The research as a whole found: The study acknowledged that relatively few individuals were included in the TCR sequencing and HLA analysis.

The chain employs TRBV3-1 and TRBJ1-1, with the identity of the D gene unclear. This receptor was identified in a human donor with multiple sclerosis. What was sequenced was CD4+ T cells from PBMCs. The DNA reads as follows: TGTGCCAGCAGCCAAGAAGAGGCGAACACTGAAGCTTTCTTT. Protein translation: CASSQEEANTEAFF.